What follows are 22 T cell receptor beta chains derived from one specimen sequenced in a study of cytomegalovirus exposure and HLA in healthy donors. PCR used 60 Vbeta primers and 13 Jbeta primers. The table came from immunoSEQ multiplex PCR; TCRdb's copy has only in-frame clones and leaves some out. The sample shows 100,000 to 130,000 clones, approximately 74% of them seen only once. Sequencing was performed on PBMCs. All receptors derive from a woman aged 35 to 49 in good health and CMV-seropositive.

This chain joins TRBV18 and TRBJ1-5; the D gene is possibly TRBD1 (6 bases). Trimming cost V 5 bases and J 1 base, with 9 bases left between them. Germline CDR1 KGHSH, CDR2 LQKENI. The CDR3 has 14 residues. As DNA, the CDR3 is TGTGCCAGCTCAACAACAGGGAGCAATCAGCCCCAGCATTTT. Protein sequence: CASSTTGSNQPQHF. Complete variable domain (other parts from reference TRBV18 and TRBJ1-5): NAGVMQNPRHLVRRRGQEARLRCSPMKGHSHVYWYRQLPEEGLKFMVYLQKENIIDESGMPKERFSAEFPKEGPSILRIQQVVRGDSAAYFCASSTTGSNQPQHFGDGTRLSIL.

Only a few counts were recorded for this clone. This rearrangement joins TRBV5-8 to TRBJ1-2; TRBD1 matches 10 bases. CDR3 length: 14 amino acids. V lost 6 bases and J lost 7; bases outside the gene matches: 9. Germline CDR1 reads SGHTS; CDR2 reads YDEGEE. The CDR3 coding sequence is TGTGCCAGCACACCGGGACAGGGGTCGGGTGGCTACACCTTC. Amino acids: CASTPGQGSGGYTF.

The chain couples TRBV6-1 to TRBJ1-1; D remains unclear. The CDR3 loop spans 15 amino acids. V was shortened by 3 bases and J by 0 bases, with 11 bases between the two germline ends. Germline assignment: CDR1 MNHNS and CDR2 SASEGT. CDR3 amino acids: CASSESGNMNTEAFF. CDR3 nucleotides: TGTGCCAGCAGTGAGAGCGGAAACATGAACACTGAAGCTTTCTTT.

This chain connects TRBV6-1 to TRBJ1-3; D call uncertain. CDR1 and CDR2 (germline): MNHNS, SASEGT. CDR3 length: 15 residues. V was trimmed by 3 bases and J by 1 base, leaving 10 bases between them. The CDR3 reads CASSEWRDSGNTIYF. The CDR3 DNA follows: TGTGCCAGCAGTGAGTGGAGGGATTCTGGAAACACCATATATTTT.

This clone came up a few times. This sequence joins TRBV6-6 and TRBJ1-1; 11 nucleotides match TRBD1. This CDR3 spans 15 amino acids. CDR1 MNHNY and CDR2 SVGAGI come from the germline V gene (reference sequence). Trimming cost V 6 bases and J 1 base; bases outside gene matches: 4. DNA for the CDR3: TGTGCCAGCAGCCCCGGGACAGGGGGGAACACTGAAGCTTTCTTT. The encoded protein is CASSPGTGGNTEAFF.

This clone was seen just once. The CDR3 bases are TGCAGCGTTGGACCCGCGGGAAACATTGTGTTCTTC. Its translation is CSVGPAGNIVFF. The chain carries TRBV29-1 and TRBJ2-1, with D possibly TRBD2 on 6 matching bases. Between the trimmed V and J ends, which lost 4 bases and 15 bases, there was a span of 19 bases. Germline values: CDR1 SQVTM, CDR2 ANQGSEA. CDR3 size: 12 residues.

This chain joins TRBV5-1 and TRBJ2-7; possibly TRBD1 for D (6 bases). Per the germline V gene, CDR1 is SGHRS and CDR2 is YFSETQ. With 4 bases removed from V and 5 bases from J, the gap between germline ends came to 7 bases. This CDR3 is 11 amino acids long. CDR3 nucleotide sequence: TGCGCCAGCAGCGGGGGCAACGAGCAGTACTTC. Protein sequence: CASSGGNEQYF.

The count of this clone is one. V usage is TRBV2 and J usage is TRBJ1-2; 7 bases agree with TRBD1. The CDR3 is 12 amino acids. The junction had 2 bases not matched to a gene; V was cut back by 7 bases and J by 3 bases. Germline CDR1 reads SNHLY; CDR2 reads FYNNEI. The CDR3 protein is CASNQGDYGYTF. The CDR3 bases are TGTGCCAGCAATCAGGGGGACTATGGCTACACCTTC.

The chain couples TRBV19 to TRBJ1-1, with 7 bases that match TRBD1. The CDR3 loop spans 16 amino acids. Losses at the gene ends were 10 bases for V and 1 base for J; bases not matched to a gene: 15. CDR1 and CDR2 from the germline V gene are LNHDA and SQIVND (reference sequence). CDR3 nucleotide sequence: TGTGCCACCCAGACGGACAGGCCGATGGGGAACACTGAAGCTTTCTTT. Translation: CATQTDRPMGNTEAFF.

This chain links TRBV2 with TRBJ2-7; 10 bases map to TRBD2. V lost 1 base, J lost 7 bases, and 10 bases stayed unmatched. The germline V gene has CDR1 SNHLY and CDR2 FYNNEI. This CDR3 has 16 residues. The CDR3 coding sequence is TGTGCCAGCAGTGAAGGGTGGCCTAGCGGGGGTGAAGAGCAGTACTTC. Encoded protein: CASSEGWPSGGEEQYF. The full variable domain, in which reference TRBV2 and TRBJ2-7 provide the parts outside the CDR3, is EPEVTQTPSHQVTQMGQEVILRCVPISNHLYFYWYRQILGQKVEFLVSFYNNEISEKSEIFDDQFSVERPDGSNFTLKIRSTKLEDSAMYFCASSEGWPSGGEEQYFGPGTRLTVT.

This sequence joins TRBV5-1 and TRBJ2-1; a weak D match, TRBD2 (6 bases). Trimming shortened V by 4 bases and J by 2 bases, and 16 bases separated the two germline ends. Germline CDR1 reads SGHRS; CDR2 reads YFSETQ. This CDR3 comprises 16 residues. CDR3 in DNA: TGCGCCAGCAGCCCGGAGGCGGGGACCACCTACAATGAGCAGTTCTTC. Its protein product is CASSPEAGTTYNEQFF.

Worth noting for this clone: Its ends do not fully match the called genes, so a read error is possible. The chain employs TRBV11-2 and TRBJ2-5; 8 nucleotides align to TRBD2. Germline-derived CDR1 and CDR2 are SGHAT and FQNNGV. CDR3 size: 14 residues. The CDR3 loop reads CASSPTSGQGTQYF. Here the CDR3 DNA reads TGTGCCAGCAGCCCTACTAGCGGCCAAGGGACCCAGTACTTC.

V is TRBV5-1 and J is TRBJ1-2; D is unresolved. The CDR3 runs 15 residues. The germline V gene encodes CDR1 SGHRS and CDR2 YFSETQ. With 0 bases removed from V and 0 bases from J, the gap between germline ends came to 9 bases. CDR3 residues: CASSLAQTSNYGYTF. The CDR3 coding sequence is TGCGCCAGCAGCTTGGCACAGACATCTAACTATGGCTACACCTTC.

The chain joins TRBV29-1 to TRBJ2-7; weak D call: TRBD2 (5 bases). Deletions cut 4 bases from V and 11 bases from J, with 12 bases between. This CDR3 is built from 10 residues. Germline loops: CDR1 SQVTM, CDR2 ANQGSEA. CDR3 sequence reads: CSVVRGEEYF. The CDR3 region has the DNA TGCAGCGTTGTCCGGGGTGAGGAGTACTTC.

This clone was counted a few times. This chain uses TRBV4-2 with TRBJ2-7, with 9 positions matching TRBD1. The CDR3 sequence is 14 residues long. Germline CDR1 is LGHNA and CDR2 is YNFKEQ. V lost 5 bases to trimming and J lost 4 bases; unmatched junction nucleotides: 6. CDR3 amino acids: CASSNGQGKYEQYF. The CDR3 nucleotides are TGTGCCAGCAGCAATGGACAGGGGAAATACGAGCAGTACTTC.

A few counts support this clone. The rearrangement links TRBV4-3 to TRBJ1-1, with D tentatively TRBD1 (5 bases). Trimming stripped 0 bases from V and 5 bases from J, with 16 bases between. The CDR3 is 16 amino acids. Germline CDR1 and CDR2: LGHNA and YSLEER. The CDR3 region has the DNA TGCGCCAGCAGCCAAGAATGGTTCTCGGGGGGGACTGAAGCTTTCTTT. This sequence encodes CASSQEWFSGGTEAFF.

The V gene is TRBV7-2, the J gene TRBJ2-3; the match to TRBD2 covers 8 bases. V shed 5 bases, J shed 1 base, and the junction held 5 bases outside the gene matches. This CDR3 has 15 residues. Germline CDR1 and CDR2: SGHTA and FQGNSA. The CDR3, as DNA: TGTGCCAGCAGCCCGACACTAGCGGGCACAGATACGCAGTATTTT. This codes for CASSPTLAGTDTQYF.

The CDR3 bases are TGCGCCAGCAGCCAAACCAGAAATGAAAAACTGTTTTTT. Protein: CASSQTRNEKLFF. The V gene is TRBV4-1, the J gene TRBJ1-4; D remains ambiguous. There are 13 residues in the CDR3. V lost 2 bases and J 5 bases, leaving 6 bases between the germline ends. Germline values: CDR1 MGHRA, CDR2 YSYEKL.

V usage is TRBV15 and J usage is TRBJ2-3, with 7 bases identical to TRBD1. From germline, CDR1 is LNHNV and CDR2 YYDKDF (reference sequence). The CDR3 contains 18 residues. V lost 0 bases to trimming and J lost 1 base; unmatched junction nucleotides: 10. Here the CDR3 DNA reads TGTGCCACCAGCAGAGAAAAGAGGGGGCGCAAGCGCACAGATACGCAGTATTTT. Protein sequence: CATSREKRGRKRTDTQYF.

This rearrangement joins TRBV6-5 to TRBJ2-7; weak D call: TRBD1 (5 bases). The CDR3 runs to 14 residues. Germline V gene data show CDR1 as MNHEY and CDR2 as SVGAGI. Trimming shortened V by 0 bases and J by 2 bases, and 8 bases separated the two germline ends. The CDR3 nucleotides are TGTGCCAGCAGTTACTCAGGGGCCCCCTACGAGCAGTACTTC. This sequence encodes CASSYSGAPYEQYF.

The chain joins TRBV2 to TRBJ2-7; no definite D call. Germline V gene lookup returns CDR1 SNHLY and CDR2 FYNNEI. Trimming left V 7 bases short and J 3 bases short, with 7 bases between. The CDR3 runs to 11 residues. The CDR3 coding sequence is TGTGCCAGCATCTATTTCTACGAGCAGTACTTC. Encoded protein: CASIYFYEQYF.

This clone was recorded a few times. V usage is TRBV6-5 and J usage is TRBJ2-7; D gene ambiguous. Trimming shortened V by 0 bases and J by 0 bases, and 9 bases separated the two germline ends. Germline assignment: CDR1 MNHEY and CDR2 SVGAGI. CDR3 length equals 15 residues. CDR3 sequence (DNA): TGTGCCAGCAGTTACTCGAGCGAGAGCTCCTACGAGCAGTACTTC. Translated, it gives CASSYSSESSYEQYF.